These 7 T cell receptor beta chains were sequenced from one sample in a study of identical twins listed by TCRdb under 2016. Libraries were prepared through 5' RACE. The instrument was an Illumina HiSeq 2000. The raw public reads went through TCRdb reprocessing: fastp at Q25, MiXCR clone calling, in-frame beta chains kept. When rows share a CDR3 protein, they turn into one entry using the most common DNA and genes. The sample table lists 210,000 or so distinct CDR3 sequences, around 6.8% of them with a count of one. The ten most abundant clones make up 1.9% of the sample. The sample was also linked to a second study, of yellow fever vaccine responses in identical twins.

Specimen: memory (CD45RO+) T cells sorted from blood. This specimen's cell subset or site label, per the study, means: CD45RO+ enriched T cells. The receptors were gathered from a woman under 30 in good health.

The V gene is TRBV5-8, the J gene TRBJ2-2; perhaps D is TRBD1 or TRBD2 (5 bases each). Germline CDR1 reads SGHTS; CDR2 reads YDEGEE. V lost 4 bases to trimming and J lost 0 bases, with 13 bases between them. The CDR3 length is 16 residues. Written as DNA, the CDR3 is TGTGCCAGCAGCAGGGGTCTAGCCGCGAACACCGGGGAGCTGTTTTTT. The encoded protein is CASSRGLAANTGELFF. The full variable domain, its missing parts supplied by reference TRBV5-8 and TRBJ2-2, is EAGVTQSPTHLIKTRGQQATLRCSPISGHTSVYWYQQALGLGLQFLLWYDEGEERNRGNFPPRFSGRQFPNYSSELNVNALELEDSALYLCASSRGLAANTGELFFGEGSRLTVL.

This clonotype has at least ten counts. Written as DNA, the CDR3 is TGTGCCAGCAGCGTACAAGACAGAAGCTACGAGCAGTACTTC. This sequence encodes CASSVQDRSYEQYF. V usage is TRBV7-8 and J usage is TRBJ2-7, with a possible D match to TRBD1 (5 bases). CDR3 length: 14 residues. Germline lookup yields CDR1 SGHVS and CDR2 FQNEAQ. Trimming removed 5 bases at V and 3 bases at J, with 14 bases between.

This chain uses TRBV10-3 with TRBJ2-7; TRBD2 matches at 8 bases. Per germline, CDR1 ENHRY and CDR2 SYGVKD. The J segment lost 3 bases and the V segment lost 4 bases, leaving 5 bases of the junction unmatched. CDR3 length: 14 amino acids. The DNA of the CDR3 is TGTGCCATCAGTGGTTCCGGGACTAGCTACGAGCAGTACTTC. It specifies CAISGSGTSYEQYF.

This clonotype was counted a few times. V is TRBV9 and J is TRBJ2-1; D call uncertain. Trimming cost V 2 bases and J 1 base, with 10 bases left between them. Germline V gene sequence: CDR1 SGDLS, CDR2 YYNGEE. CDR3 length: 15 residues. As DNA, the CDR3 is TGTGCCAGCAGCGTCAGGACGGTATCCTACAATGAGCAGTTCTTC. It is translated as CASSVRTVSYNEQFF.

This clonotype has ten or more counts. The V call is TRBV7-2, the J call TRBJ1-1, with 10 bases that match TRBD1. The germline CDR1 and CDR2 sequences are SGHTA and FQGNSA. The V segment lost 5 bases and the J segment 7 bases; nucleotides outside the gene matches: 13. The CDR3 extends over 16 amino acids. The CDR3 region has the DNA TGTGCCAGCAGCCCTTCCGGGACAGGGGCTGCCCGTGAAGCTTTCTTT. This encodes CASSPSGTGAAREAFF.

This clonotype showed up just a few times. CDR3 in DNA: TGTGCCAGCAGCGCCAGATGGGGCACAGATACGCAGTATTTT. Translation: CASSARWGTDTQYF. V is TRBV7-2 and J is TRBJ2-3; no firm D call. Germline V gives CDR1 SGHTA, CDR2 FQGNSA. The CDR3 has 14 amino acids. Trimming removed 5 bases at V and 1 base at J, with 10 bases between.

The chain carries TRBV5-7 and TRBJ2-1; D not certain. TRBV5-7 is marked as an open reading frame, function uncertain. The ends were cut back, 4 bases at V and 5 bases at J, with 16 bases in the middle. The CDR3 has 15 residues. DNA for the CDR3: TGTGCCAGCAGCCCAAACCTAAACCTCAACAATGAGCAGTTCTTC. It encodes CASSPNLNLNNEQFF.